This TCR beta chain was recovered during a study of cytomegalovirus exposure and HLA in healthy donors. Study information: About 85 million unique TCRs from HLA-typed donors were held in an early release of data. Study-wide results and caveats: By a later analysis, the bulk of CMV-associated TCR beta chains appeared HLA-restricted. A few of the chains that were CMV-associated were confirmed in vitro to be specific for CMV antigens.

Primers included in the PCR were 60 Vbeta and 13 Jbeta primers. Original methodology: An analysis that came later counted tens of millions of unique TCR beta chains, about 10 million shared. Produced via immunoSEQ multiplex PCR; TCRdb's table is partial and in-frame only. For V, J and clone size, that table is used; D and trimming come from the DNA. This table has some 140,000 clones, 80% appearing once. V lost 0 bases and J lost 10, with 12 bases in between. This CDR3 is 13 amino acids long. CDR1 and CDR2 from the germline V gene are MNHEY and SVGAGI. On this clone: Its antigen is unknown.

V and J are TRBV6-5 and TRBJ1-1; D remains ambiguous. This clonotype originated in a young man in good health. The source material was PBMCs. The CDR3 coding sequence is TGTGCCAGCAGTTACTCGGTCAATACAATAGCTTTCTTT. It translates to CASSYSVNTIAFF.